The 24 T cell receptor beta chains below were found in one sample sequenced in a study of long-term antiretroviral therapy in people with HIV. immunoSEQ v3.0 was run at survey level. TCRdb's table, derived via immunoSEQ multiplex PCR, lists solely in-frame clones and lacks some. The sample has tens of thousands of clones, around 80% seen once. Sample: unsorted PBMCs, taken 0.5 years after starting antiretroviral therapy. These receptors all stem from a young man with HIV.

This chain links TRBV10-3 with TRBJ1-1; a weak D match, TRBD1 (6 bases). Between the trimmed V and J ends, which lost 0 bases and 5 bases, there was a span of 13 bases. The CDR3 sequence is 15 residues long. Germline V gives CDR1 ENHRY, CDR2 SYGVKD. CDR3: CAISESAGGKTEAFF. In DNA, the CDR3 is TGTGCCATCAGTGAGTCGGCGGGGGGCAAAACTGAAGCTTTCTTT.

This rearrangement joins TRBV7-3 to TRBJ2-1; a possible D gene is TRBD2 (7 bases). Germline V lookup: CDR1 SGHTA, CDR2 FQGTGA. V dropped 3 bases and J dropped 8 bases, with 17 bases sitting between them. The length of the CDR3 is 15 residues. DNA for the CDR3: TGTGCCAGCAGCTTGTTGACGGGGGGCCCCGATGAGCAGTTCTTC. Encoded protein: CASSLLTGGPDEQFF.

CDR3: CASSNDRATYEQYF. The CDR3 nucleotides read TGCGCCAGCAGCAACGACAGGGCTACCTACGAGCAGTACTTC. The V gene is TRBV4-1, the J gene TRBJ2-7, with 7 positions matching TRBD1. Trimming took 5 bases from V and 2 from J; bases not matched to a gene: 6. The germline V gene has CDR1 MGHRA and CDR2 YSYEKL. This CDR3 region has 14 residues.

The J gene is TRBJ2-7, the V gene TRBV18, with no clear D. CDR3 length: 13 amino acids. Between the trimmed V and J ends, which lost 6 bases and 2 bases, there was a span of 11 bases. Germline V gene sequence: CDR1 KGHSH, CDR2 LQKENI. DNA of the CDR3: TGTGCCAGCTCCCTGGACCTGGCCTACGAGCAGTACTTC. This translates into CASSLDLAYEQYF.

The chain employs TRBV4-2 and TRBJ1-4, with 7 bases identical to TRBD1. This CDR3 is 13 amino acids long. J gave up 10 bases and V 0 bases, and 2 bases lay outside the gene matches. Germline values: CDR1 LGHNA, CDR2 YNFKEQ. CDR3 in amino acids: CASSQDRGGKLFF. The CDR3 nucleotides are TGTGCCAGCAGCCAAGACAGGGGGGGAAAACTGTTTTTT.

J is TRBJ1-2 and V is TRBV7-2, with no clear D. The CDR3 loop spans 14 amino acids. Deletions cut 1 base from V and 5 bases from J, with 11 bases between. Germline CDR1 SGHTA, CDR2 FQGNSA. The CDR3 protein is CASSLEAHTYGYTF. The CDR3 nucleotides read TGTGCCAGCAGCTTAGAGGCACACACGTATGGCTACACCTTC.

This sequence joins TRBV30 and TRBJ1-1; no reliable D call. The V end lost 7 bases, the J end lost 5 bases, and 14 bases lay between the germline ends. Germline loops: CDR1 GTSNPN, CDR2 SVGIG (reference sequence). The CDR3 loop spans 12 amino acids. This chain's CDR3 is CAYAPVRTEAFF. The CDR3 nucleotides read TGTGCCTATGCCCCCGTGAGAACTGAAGCTTTCTTT.

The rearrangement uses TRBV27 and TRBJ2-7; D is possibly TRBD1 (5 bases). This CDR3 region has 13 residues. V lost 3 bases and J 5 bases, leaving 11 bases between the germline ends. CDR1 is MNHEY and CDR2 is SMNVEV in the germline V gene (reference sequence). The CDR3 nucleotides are TGTGCCAGCAGTTTGCCAGGGATCAACGAGCAGTACTTC. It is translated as CASSLPGINEQYF.

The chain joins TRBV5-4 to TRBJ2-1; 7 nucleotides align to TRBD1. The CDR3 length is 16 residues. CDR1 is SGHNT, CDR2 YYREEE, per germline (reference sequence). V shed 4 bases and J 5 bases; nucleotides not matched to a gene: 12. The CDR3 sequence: CASSPQGPTGNNEQFF. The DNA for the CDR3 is TGTGCCAGCAGCCCCCAGGGGCCGACAGGGAACAATGAGCAGTTCTTC.

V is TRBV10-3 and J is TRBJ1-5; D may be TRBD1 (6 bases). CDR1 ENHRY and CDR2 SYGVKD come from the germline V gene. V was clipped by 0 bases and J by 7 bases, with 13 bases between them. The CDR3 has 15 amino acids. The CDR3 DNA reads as TGTGCCATCAGTGAGTCGGCACAGGGCGGCCAGCCCCAGCATTTT. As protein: CAISESAQGGQPQHF.

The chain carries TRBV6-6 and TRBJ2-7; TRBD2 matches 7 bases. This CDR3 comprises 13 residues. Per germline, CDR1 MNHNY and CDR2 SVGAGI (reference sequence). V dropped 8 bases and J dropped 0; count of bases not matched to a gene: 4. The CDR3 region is CASLAADSYEQYF. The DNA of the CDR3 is TGTGCCAGCCTAGCGGCAGACTCCTACGAGCAGTACTTC.

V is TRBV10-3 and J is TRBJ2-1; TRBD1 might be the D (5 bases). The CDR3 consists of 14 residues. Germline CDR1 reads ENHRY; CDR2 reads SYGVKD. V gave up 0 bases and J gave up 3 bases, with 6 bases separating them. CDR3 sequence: CAISESRDYNEQFF. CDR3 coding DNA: TGTGCCATCAGTGAGTCCAGGGACTACAATGAGCAGTTCTTC.

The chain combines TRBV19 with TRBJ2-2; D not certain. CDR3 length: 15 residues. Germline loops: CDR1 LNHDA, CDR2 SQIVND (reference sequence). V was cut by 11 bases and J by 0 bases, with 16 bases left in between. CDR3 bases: TGTGCCGCTCGCGCGCGGCTAGCGAACACCGGGGAGCTGTTTTTT. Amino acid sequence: CAARARLANTGELFF.

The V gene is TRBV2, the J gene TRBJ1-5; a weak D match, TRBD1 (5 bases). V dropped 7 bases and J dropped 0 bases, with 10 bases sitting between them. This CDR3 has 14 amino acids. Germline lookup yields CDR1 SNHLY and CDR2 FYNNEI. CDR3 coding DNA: TGTGCCAGCACCAGGACACTTAGCAATCAGCCCCAGCATTTT. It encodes CASTRTLSNQPQHF.

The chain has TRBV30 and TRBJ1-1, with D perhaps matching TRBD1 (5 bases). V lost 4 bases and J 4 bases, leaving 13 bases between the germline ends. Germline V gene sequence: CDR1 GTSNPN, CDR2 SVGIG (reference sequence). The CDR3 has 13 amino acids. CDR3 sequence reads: CAWNAAGGTEAFF. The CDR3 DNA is TGTGCCTGGAATGCCGCGGGGGGCACTGAAGCTTTCTTT.

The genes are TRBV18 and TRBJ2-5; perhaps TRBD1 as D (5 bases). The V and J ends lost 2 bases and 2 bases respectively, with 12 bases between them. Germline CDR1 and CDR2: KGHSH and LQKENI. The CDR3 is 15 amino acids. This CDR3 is CASSPGRARQETQYF. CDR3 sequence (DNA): TGTGCCAGCTCACCAGGCAGGGCGAGGCAAGAGACCCAGTACTTC.

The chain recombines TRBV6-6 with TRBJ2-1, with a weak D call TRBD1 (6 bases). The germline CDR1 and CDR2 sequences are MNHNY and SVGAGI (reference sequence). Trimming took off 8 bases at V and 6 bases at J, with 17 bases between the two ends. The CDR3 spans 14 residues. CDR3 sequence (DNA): TGTGCCAGCGGTACGACGGACAGCCCCAATGAGCAGTTCTTC. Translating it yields CASGTTDSPNEQFF.

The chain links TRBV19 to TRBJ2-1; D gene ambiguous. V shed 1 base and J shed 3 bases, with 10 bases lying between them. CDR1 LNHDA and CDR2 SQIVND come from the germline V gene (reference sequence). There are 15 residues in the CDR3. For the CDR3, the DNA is TGTGCCAGTAGTATAGGCCAGTTCTTCTACAATGAGCAGTTCTTC. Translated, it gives CASSIGQFFYNEQFF.

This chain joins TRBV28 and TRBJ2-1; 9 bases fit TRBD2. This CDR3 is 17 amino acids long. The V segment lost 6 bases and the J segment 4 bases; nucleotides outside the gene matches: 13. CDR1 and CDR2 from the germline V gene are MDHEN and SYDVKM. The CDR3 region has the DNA TGTGCCAGCAGCTACACCTACTCTAGCGGGAAGTACAATGAGCAGTTCTTC. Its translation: CASSYTYSSGKYNEQFF.

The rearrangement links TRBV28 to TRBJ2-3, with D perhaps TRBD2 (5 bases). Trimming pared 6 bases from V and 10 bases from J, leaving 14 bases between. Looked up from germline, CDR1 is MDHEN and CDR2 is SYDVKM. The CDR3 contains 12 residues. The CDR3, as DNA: TGTGCCAGCAGGGACTCCAAGTATTCGCAGTATTTT. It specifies CASRDSKYSQYF.

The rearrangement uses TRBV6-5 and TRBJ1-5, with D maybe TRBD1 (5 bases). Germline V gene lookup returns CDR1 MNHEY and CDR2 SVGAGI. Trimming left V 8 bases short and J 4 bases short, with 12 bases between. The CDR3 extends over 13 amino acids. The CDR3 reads CASSGQQNQPQHF. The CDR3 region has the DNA TGTGCCAGCTCAGGGCAGCAAAATCAGCCCCAGCATTTT.

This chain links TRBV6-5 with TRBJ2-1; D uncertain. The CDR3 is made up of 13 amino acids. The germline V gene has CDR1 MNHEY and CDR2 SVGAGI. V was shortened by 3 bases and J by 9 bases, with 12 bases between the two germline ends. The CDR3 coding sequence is TGTGCCAGCAGTTATAGTAAGGGTTTTGAGCAGTTCTTC. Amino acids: CASSYSKGFEQFF.

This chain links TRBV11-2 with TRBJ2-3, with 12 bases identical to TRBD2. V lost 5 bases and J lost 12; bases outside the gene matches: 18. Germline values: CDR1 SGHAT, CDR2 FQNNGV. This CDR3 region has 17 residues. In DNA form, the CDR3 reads TGTGCCAGCAGCCCCGGGACTAGCGGGTTCCTCACAGATAACCAGTATTTT. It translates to CASSPGTSGFLTDNQYF.

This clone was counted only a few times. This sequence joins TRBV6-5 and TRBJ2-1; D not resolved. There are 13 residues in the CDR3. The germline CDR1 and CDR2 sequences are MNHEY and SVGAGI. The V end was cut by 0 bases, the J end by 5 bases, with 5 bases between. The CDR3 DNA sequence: TGTGCCAGCAGTTACTCCATCCACAATGAGCAGTTCTTC. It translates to CASSYSIHNEQFF.